Listed below are T cell receptor beta chains from one sample, sequenced in a study of neurological immune-mediated disorders. TCRdb re-analysed the 5' RACE reads in MiXCR, keeping a single row per CDR3 protein. Of around 41,000 distinct CDR3 sequences detected, around 13% appear once; the ten largest clones hold under 4.5%. Sequenced sample: CD4+ T cells from blood. These receptors were collected from a woman in her fifties or sixties with HTLV-1-associated myelopathy (HAM/TSP). The CDR3 runs from the conserved cysteine through the conserved F or W. Fields, in order: J gene, D gene, clone size, V gene, CDR3 protein, CDR3 DNA. The D gene is left open where the match is weak. Where a row states a size, it is once, few, many or the class of an expanded clone; other rows omit it.

TRBJ2-7 | TRBD1 | many | TRBV10-3 | CAISVGQGSYEQYF | TGTGCCATCAGTGTGGGACAGGGCTCCTACGAGCAGTACTTC
TRBJ1-4 | NA | many | TRBV7-3 | CASSLKDPAEVDEKLFF | TGTGCCAGCAGCTTAAAGGACCCGGCGGAGGTGGATGAAAAACTGTTTTTT
TRBJ2-2 | NA | many | TRBV7-2 | CASSPYLTGELFF | TGTGCCAGCAGCCCGTACCTCACCGGGGAGCTGTTTTTT
TRBJ2-1 | TRBD2 | NA | TRBV3-1 | CVSGHGGAGGNEQFF | TGTGTCAGCGGCCACGGGGGGGCAGGCGGAAATGAGCAGTTCTTC
TRBJ1-1 | NA | many | TRBV11-2 | CASSLDRPNTEAFF | TGTGCCAGCAGCTTGGACAGACCTAACACTGAAGCTTTCTTT
TRBJ1-1 | NA | many | TRBV5-1 | CASSYDSSNTEAFF | TGCGCCAGCAGCTACGACAGTTCGAACACTGAAGCTTTCTTT
TRBJ2-7 | NA | NA | TRBV25-1 | CASSGLGAYEQYF | TGTGCCAGCAGTGGTCTTGGGGCCTACGAGCAGTACTTC
TRBJ2-3 | NA | many | TRBV6-5 | CASSYSGAQGLRTDTQYF | TGTGCCAGCAGTTACTCTGGCGCCCAGGGGCTACGGACCGATACGCAGTATTTT
TRBJ1-4 | NA | many | TRBV7-2 | CASAIQGGANEKLFF | TGTGCCAGCGCGATCCAAGGTGGGGCGAACGAAAAACTGTTTTTT
TRBJ2-1 | NA | many | TRBV5-5 | CASSRGGAFNEQFF | TGTGCCAGCAGCAGGGGGGGGGCTTTTAATGAGCAGTTCTTC
TRBJ1-3 | NA | many | TRBV5-1 | CASSLAEVTGNTIYF | TGCGCCAGCAGCTTGGCCGAGGTGACGGGAAACACCATATATTTT
TRBJ2-7 | TRBD2 | many | TRBV13 | CASSLTAGGLGYEQYF | TGTGCCAGCAGCTTAACAGCGGGGGGCCTCGGCTACGAGCAGTACTTC
TRBJ2-3 | TRBD1 | many | TRBV4-1 | CASSQAPGQGEYF | TGCGCCAGCAGCCAGGCCCCCGGACAGGGGGAATATTTT
TRBJ2-3 | TRBD2 | many | TRBV9 | CASSEGTSGGIDTQYF | TGTGCCAGCAGCGAAGGGACTAGCGGGGGGATAGATACGCAGTATTTT
TRBJ1-2 | NA | many | TRBV12-3/TRBV12-4 | CASSSNRALQGGYTF | TGTGCCAGCAGTTCAAACAGGGCTCTGCAAGGGGGCTACACCTTC
TRBJ2-7 | NA | many | TRBV27 | CASSPHTRLIPPGYEQYF | TGTGCCAGCAGTCCCCACACCAGACTCATCCCCCCTGGCTACGAGCAGTACTTC
TRBJ1-1 | NA | many | TRBV7-2 | CASSPPGTKLGKAFF | TGTGCCAGCAGTCCGCCCGGGACAAAGCTTGGCAAAGCTTTCTTT
TRBJ1-6 | NA | many | TRBV12-3/TRBV12-4 | CASSPQGRNSPLHF | TGTGCCAGCTCACCACAGGGTAGAAATTCACCCCTCCACTTT
TRBJ2-3 | TRBD2 | many | TRBV3-1 | CASSQDAAGGPRTQYF | TGTGCCAGCAGCCAAGATGCAGCGGGGGGGCCGCGCACGCAGTATTTT
TRBJ2-1 | TRBD2 | many | TRBV10-2 | CASGLAGAYNEQFF | TGCGCCAGCGGACTAGCGGGGGCCTACAATGAGCAGTTCTTC
TRBJ2-3 | TRBD2 | many | TRBV20-1 | CSAQAGVTDTQYF | TGCAGTGCCCAAGCGGGGGTCACAGATACGCAGTATTTT
TRBJ2-1 | TRBD2 | many | TRBV20-1 | CSARDLSGGGNEQFF | TGCAGTGCTAGAGACCTAAGCGGGGGGGGTAATGAGCAGTTCTTC
TRBJ2-3 | NA | NA | TRBV5-1 | CASSLGSPDTQYF | TGCGCCAGCAGCTTGGGTTCCCCAGATACGCAGTATTTT
TRBJ2-7 | NA | many | TRBV18 | CASSRAAYYEQYF | TGTGCCAGCTCACGGGCGGCGTACTACGAGCAGTACTTC
TRBJ2-2 | NA | NA | TRBV10-3 | CATGLAGNTGDLFF | TGTGCCACGGGACTGGCGGGGAACACCGGGGATCTGTTTTTT
TRBJ1-1 | NA | many | TRBV5-1 | CASSLMSGNTEAFF | TGCGCCAGCAGCTTGATGTCAGGGAACACTGAAGCTTTCTTT
TRBJ1-1 | NA | many | TRBV7-3 | CASSLRGDTEAFF | TGTGCCAGCAGCTTAAGGGGAGACACTGAAGCTTTCTTT
TRBJ1-1 | NA | NA | TRBV12-3/TRBV12-4 | CASSPRWPVAGTETFF | TGTGCCAGCAGTCCACGATGGCCGGTGGCTGGAACTGAAACTTTCTTT
TRBJ2-3 | TRBD2 | many | TRBV5-1 | CASGFNLAGTDTQYF | TGCGCCAGCGGATTTAACCTAGCGGGTACAGATACGCAGTATTTT
TRBJ1-2 | NA | many | TRBV18 | CASSEGPGHGYTF | TGTGCCAGCTCAGAGGGACCAGGGCATGGCTACACCTTC
TRBJ1-1 | NA | many | TRBV19 | CASTFRPYTEAFF | TGTGCCAGTACCTTTCGCCCCTACACTGAAGCTTTCTTT
TRBJ2-3 | TRBD1 | many | TRBV18 | CASSPPGQGQENTQYF | TGTGCCAGCTCACCACCGGGCCAAGGACAGGAGAATACGCAGTATTTT
TRBJ2-5 | NA | many | TRBV20-1 | CSAREPGSETQYF | TGCAGTGCTAGAGAGCCGGGTTCGGAGACCCAGTACTTC
TRBJ1-1 | NA | many | TRBV12-3/TRBV12-4 | CASRGTLNTEAFF | TGTGCCAGCAGGGGGACATTGAACACTGAAGCTTTCTTT
TRBJ1-3 | NA | NA | TRBV7-2 | CASSLAGAGNTIYF | TGTGCCAGCAGCTTAGCGGGTGCCGGAAACACCATATATTTT
TRBJ2-3 | TRBD1 | many | TRBV5-1 | CASSLVSFRGSTDTQYF | TGCGCCAGCAGCTTGGTTTCGTTCAGGGGGAGCACAGATACGCAGTATTTT